Sequencing of this T cell receptor delta chain was carried out in a study of gammadelta T cells in human blood. Study-level findings and limits: Polyclonal expansion of innate γδ T cells after birth appeared microbially driven.

This CDR3 region has 26 residues. Germline-derived CDR1 and CDR2 are TSWWSYY and QGS. V shed 2 bases and J 6 bases; nucleotides not matched to a gene: 37. TCRdb re-called the RT-PCR reads through CATT. The data hold roughly 690 delta-chain clones, with 12% to 15% observed a single time. A few counts support this clone. The antigen is undetermined. This may arise from a read error, as a much more abundant clone is one base away. The identical CDR3 is also encoded by other nucleotide sequences in the sample. The sample consisted of non-Vgamma9Vdelta2 gamma-delta T cells from adult blood. The rearrangement links TRDV1 to TRDJ1, with 12 bases matching TRDD3. This TCR came from a human donor. The CDR3 DNA reads TGTGCTCTTGGGGAAGTCCCTGGTATCCGCCGCCTACTGGGGGATACCGCACATCCCGACCTCTATAAACTCATCTTT. Residues: CALGEVPGIRRLLGDTAHPDLYKLIF.